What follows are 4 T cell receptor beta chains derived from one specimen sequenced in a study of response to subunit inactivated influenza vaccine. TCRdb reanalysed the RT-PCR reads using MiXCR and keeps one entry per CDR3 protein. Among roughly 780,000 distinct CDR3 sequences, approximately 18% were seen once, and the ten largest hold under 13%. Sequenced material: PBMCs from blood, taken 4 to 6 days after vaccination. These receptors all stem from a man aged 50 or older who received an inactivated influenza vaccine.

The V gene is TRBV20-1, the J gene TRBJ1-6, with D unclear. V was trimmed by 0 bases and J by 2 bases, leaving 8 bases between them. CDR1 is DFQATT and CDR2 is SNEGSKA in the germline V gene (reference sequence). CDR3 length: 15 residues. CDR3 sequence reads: CSARDRSAYNSPLHF. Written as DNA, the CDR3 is TGCAGTGCTAGAGATCGGTCTGCCTATAATTCACCCCTCCACTTT.

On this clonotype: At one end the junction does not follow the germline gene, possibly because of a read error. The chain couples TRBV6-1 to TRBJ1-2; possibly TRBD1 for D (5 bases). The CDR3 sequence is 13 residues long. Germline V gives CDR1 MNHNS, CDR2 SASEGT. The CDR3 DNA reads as TGTGCCAGCACCCGACAGCCTAACTATAGCTACACCTTC. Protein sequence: CASTRQPNYSYTF.

DNA of the CDR3: TGTGCCACCAGTGACGAGGGTTATGGTGGCTACACCTTC. It codes for CATSDEGYGGYTF. This chain joins TRBV24-1 and TRBJ1-2; no clear D. CDR3 length equals 13 residues. Germline V lookup: CDR1 KGHDR, CDR2 SFDVKD. Trimming removed 4 bases at V and 7 bases at J, with 12 bases between.

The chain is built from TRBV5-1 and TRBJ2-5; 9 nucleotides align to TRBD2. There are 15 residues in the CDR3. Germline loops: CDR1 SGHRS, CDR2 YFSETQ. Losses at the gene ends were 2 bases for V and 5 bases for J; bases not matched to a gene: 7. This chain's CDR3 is CASSFAREGRETQYF. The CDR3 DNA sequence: TGCGCCAGCAGCTTCGCGCGGGAGGGCCGGGAGACCCAGTACTTC.